This T cell receptor (beta chain) was identified during a study of T cells in Graves' hyperthyroidism and ophthalmopathy. These patients, aged 18 to 65, had recently diagnosed hyperthyroidism lasting under 2 months. Orbital computed tomography and thyroid ultrasound, together with serum TRAb and thyroxine and clinical symptoms, were used for diagnoses. Whole-study findings and limits: It was a median around seven months before onset that the model predicted ophthalmopathy. Ophthalmopathy and stable hyperthyroidism were told apart by a 13 V-J model.

Using RNA transcripts as the source, TCR beta CDR3 regions were amplified. The HTBI primer set served for first-round RT-PCR of the TCR CDR3. TCRdb analysed the multiplex PCR reads with MiXCR anew, one entry per CDR3 protein. Of approximately 640,000 distinct CDR3 sequences in the sample, around 15% were seen once. This CDR3 has 15 residues. Deletions cut 6 bases from V and 0 bases from J, with 12 bases between. This clonotype was seen ten or more times. What it binds is unknown. This sequence joins TRBV12-3 or TRBV12-4 and TRBJ1-3; unclear D gene. The source material was blood. This receptor was taken from a woman in her twenties or thirties with Graves' hyperthyroidism. The CDR3 nucleotides are TGTGCCAGCAGCGGCATAGATTTCTCTGGAAACACCATATATTTT. Its protein is CASSGIDFSGNTIYF.